This T cell receptor (beta chain) was retrieved from a study of technical replicates of blood from a few donors. V was clipped by 3 bases and J by 3 bases, with 14 bases between them. The CDR3 totals 15 residues. The germline V gene has CDR1 MNHEY and CDR2 SMNVEV (reference sequence). Sequencing used immunoSEQ multiplex PCR; TCRdb keeps in-frame clones, though not all of them. The repertoire includes more than 65,000 clones, 95% to 97% of them detected once, and 0.3% to 0.35% sits in the top ten. The chain links TRBV27 to TRBJ1-1; no firm D call. The sequenced material came from T cells isolated from PBMCs. The TCR originated in a human donor in good health. The CDR3 DNA follows: TGTGCCAGCAGTTTTTACACCGGGATTTACACTGAAGCTTTCTTT. This gives the protein CASSFYTGIYTEAFF.